The 17 T cell receptor beta chains in this list originate from one sample, sequenced in a study of CD8+ T cells in alopecia areata (dated by TCRdb to 2017 to 2018). Reading the label with the study, this specimen's time point is: baseline before oral tofacitinib. The library came from the immunoSEQ multiplex PCR assay. To provide template for TCR sequencing, every sample had RNA extracted and reverse transcribed into cDNA. The table comes from immuneACCESS by way of TCRdb, which keeps in-frame sequences with V and J called. Part of the clones is missing from these tables; in studies checked, under half for an unresolved V gene and the rest for unknown reasons. This sample holds some 170,000 clones; about 63% were observed only once. About 1.5% of the sample is in the top ten clones. The source material was CD4+ T cells sorted from blood, sampled at week 0. All receptors come from a human donor with alopecia areata.

This chain links TRBV30 with TRBJ1-1; 10 nucleotides match TRBD1. V shed 0 bases and J 7 bases; nucleotides not matched to a gene: 5. The germline V gene encodes CDR1 GTSNPN and CDR2 SVGIG (reference sequence). The CDR3 length is 14 residues. The CDR3 nucleotides are TGTGCCTGGAGTGTACATCGGACAGGGGGTGAAGCTTTCTTT. This encodes CAWSVHRTGGEAFF.

This clone was recorded once. The chain links TRBV7-9 to TRBJ2-7; D uncertain. Germline V gene sequence: CDR1 SEHNR, CDR2 FQNEAQ (reference sequence). Trimming stripped 1 base from V and 2 bases from J, with 9 bases between. There are 14 residues in the CDR3. CDR3 nucleotides: TGTGCCAGCAGCTTAGACAGAACTACCTACGAGCAGTACTTC. Residues: CASSLDRTTYEQYF.

J is TRBJ2-3 and V is TRBV20-1, with D unresolved. V was shortened by 8 bases and J by 3 bases, with 6 bases between the two germline ends. Germline CDR1 reads DFQATT; CDR2 reads SNEGSKA (reference sequence). The CDR3 is made up of 10 amino acids. The CDR3 DNA sequence: TGCAGTTGCCGGACAGATACGCAGTATTTT. Encoded protein: CSCRTDTQYF.

The CDR3 loop reads CAWSLGSYNEQFF. CDR3 sequence (DNA): TGTGCCTGGAGCCTGGGGAGCTACAATGAGCAGTTCTTC. V is TRBV30 and J is TRBJ2-1; the D gene is possibly TRBD2 (5 bases). This CDR3 comprises 13 residues. Trimming cost V 3 bases and J 3 bases, with 9 bases left between them. CDR1 is GTSNPN, CDR2 SVGIG, per germline (reference sequence).

This clone was counted between two and nine times. CDR3 sequence reads: CASKSPAGTNQPQHF. CDR3 bases: TGTGCCAGTAAATCCCCGGCGGGGACGAATCAGCCCCAGCATTTT. The chain has TRBV19 and TRBJ1-5; TRBD1 is a possible D gene (5 bases). The germline gives CDR1 LNHDA, CDR2 SQIVND (reference sequence). The V end was cut by 7 bases, the J end by 4 bases, with 17 bases between. The CDR3 consists of 15 residues. The whole variable domain, filled in from reference TRBV19 and TRBJ1-5, reads DGGITQSPKYLFRKEGQNVTLSCEQNLNHDAMYWYRQDPGQGLRLIYYSQIVNDFQKGDIAEGYSVSREKKESFPLTVTSAQKNPTAFYLCASKSPAGTNQPQHFGDGTRLSIL.

This clone was counted between two and nine times. The chain has TRBV7-2 and TRBJ2-5; TRBD2 matches at 7 bases. This CDR3 is built from 15 residues. The germline gives CDR1 SGHTA, CDR2 FQGNSA. V lost 0 bases, J lost 3 bases, and 4 bases stayed unmatched. The CDR3 DNA follows: TGTGCCAGCAGCTTAGCCGGGACTACGAAAGAGACCCAGTACTTC. Its translation: CASSLAGTTKETQYF.

This chain links TRBV7-8 with TRBJ2-3, with D hard to call. The V end was cut by 0 bases, the J end by 0 bases, with 7 bases between. CDR1 and CDR2 (germline): SGHVS, FQNEAQ. CDR3 length: 15 amino acids. CDR3 loop: CASSLARQSTDTQYF. CDR3 bases: TGTGCCAGCAGCTTAGCGCGCCAGAGCACAGATACGCAGTATTTT.

This clone has more than one count but fewer than ten. The V gene is TRBV7-2, the J gene TRBJ2-1; TRBD2 is a possible D gene (6 bases). Between the trimmed V and J ends, which lost 5 bases and 15 bases, there was a span of 14 bases. Germline V gene data show CDR1 as SGHTA and CDR2 as FQGNSA. This CDR3 has 11 residues. The CDR3 here is CASSPRDFLFF. In DNA, the CDR3 is TGTGCCAGCAGCCCCCGGGACTTCCTGTTCTTC.

This clone was picked up one time. The CDR3 spells CSALINEKLFF. In DNA form, the CDR3 reads TGCAGTGCCCTTATTAATGAAAAACTGTTTTTT. This chain joins TRBV20-1 and TRBJ1-4; D remains unclear. Per the germline V gene, CDR1 is DFQATT and CDR2 is SNEGSKA (reference sequence). The CDR3 covers 11 residues. The V end was cut by 6 bases, the J end by 4 bases, with 6 bases between.

The gene calls are TRBV12-5 and TRBJ2-3; 9 nucleotides match TRBD2. CDR3 size: 16 residues. Looked up from germline, CDR1 is LGHNT and CDR2 is FRNRAP. J was trimmed by 1 base and V by 4 bases; bases with no gene match: 6. The CDR3: CASGYRRGGRTDTQYF. The CDR3 nucleotides read TGTGCTAGTGGTTACCGGCGGGGGGGCCGCACAGATACGCAGTATTTT.

The gene calls are TRBV30 and TRBJ2-7, with D perhaps TRBD1 (6 bases). The germline gives CDR1 GTSNPN, CDR2 SVGIG (reference sequence). The ends were cut back, 5 bases at V and 7 bases at J, with 15 bases in the middle. This CDR3 region has 12 residues. CDR3 sequence: CAWSPQGNEQYF. The CDR3, as DNA: TGTGCCTGGTCCCCGCAGGGGAATGAGCAGTACTTC.

The chain links TRBV15 to TRBJ1-5; the match to TRBD1 covers 7 bases. Trimming cost V 1 base and J 1 base; bases outside gene matches: 16. Germline V gene lookup returns CDR1 LNHNV and CDR2 YYDKDF (reference sequence). There are 20 residues in the CDR3. CDR3 loop: CATSRAVRGVVLESNQPQHF. CDR3 DNA sequence: TGTGCCACCAGCAGAGCGGTCAGGGGGGTAGTTCTTGAGAGCAATCAGCCCCAGCATTTT.

The DNA of the CDR3 is TGTGCCTGGACCCCGGGGCAGAGGGAGACCCAGTACTTC. Translating it yields CAWTPGQRETQYF. The genes are TRBV30 and TRBJ2-5, with D perhaps given as TRBD1 or TRBD2 (5 bases each). This CDR3 has 13 amino acids. Trimming left V 4 bases short and J 5 bases short, with 14 bases between. In germline, CDR1 is GTSNPN, CDR2 SVGIG (reference sequence).

The chain uses TRBV4-1 and TRBJ2-7; 9 nucleotides align to TRBD2. V trimming: 5 bases; J trimming: 1 base; junction bases outside the gene matches: 12. Germline V gene lookup returns CDR1 MGHRA and CDR2 YSYEKL. The CDR3 runs to 17 residues. This CDR3 is CASSTLSGGTPSYEQYF. The CDR3 DNA reads TGCGCCAGCAGCACACTGAGCGGGGGGACCCCTTCCTACGAGCAGTACTTC.

This clone was picked up a small number of times. The rearrangement uses TRBV28 and TRBJ2-5, with D unclear. The CDR3 covers 11 residues. Per germline, CDR1 MDHEN and CDR2 SYDVKM. Trimming cost V 8 bases and J 4 bases, with 8 bases left between them. CDR3 protein: CASSILETQYF. The CDR3 DNA sequence: TGTGCCAGCTCCATCCTAGAGACCCAGTACTTC.

This sequence joins TRBV10-3 and TRBJ1-1; D not certain. This CDR3 region has 13 residues. Germline loops: CDR1 ENHRY, CDR2 SYGVKD. V shed 7 bases and J shed 2 bases, with 11 bases lying between them. The CDR3 DNA reads as TGTGCCATCATGGAGGAACCAAACACTGAAGCTTTCTTT. It encodes CAIMEEPNTEAFF.

Concerning this clone itself: At one end the junction does not follow the germline gene, possibly because of a read error. The V gene is TRBV6-5, the J gene TRBJ2-3; 11 positions match TRBD2. The CDR3 sequence is 14 residues long. Germline V gene lookup returns CDR1 MNHEY and CDR2 SVGAGI. The CDR3 nucleotides are TGCGCCAGCAGTAGCGGGGGGGCCCCCGATACGCAGTATTTT. This translates into CASSSGGAPDTQYF.